The 32 T cell receptor beta chains given below trace back to one sample, sequenced in a study of CD8 T cells in ankylosing spondylitis. Study-wide results and caveats: Apparently characteristic of ankylosing spondylitis blood was a TCR beta motif (eight highly homologous variants).

No antigen is known for these receptors. TCRdb re-called the 5' RACE reads through MiXCR, storing one row per CDR3 protein. The repertoire holds fewer than 750,000 distinct CDR3 sequences, with roughly 20% as singletons. Sequenced material: blood, either unsorted or a sorted T cell fraction (not recorded which). The receptors were sampled from a male donor with ankylosing spondylitis.

This clonotype was recorded many times. The gene calls are TRBV6-2 or TRBV6-3 and TRBJ2-1, with 10 bases matching TRBD2. This CDR3 is 15 amino acids long. The junction had 4 bases not matched to a gene; V was cut back by 5 bases and J by 3 bases. Germline V lookup: CDR1 MNHEY, CDR2 SVGEGT. CDR3 DNA: TGTGCCAGCAGTCCCGGGACTAGCGACTACAATGAGCAGTTCTTC. Translated: CASSPGTSDYNEQFF.

This clonotype was found a few times. V usage is TRBV20-1 and J usage is TRBJ2-3; no reliable D call. Trimming removed 7 bases from V and 0 bases from J, with 14 bases in between. This CDR3 has 14 residues. Germline V lookup: CDR1 DFQATT, CDR2 SNEGSKA (reference sequence). CDR3 DNA sequence: TGCAGTGACATGCCGGTACTTAGCACAGATACGCAGTATTTT. Its protein product is CSDMPVLSTDTQYF.

This clonotype was detected a few times. The chain has TRBV6-1 and TRBJ1-3; 10 bases are a match to TRBD1. Germline CDR1 reads MNHNS; CDR2 reads SASEGT. The V and J ends lost 5 bases and 0 bases, in that order; junction bases with no gene match: 7. The CDR3 totals 17 residues. CDR3 protein: CASSLTRQGASGNTIYF. Here the CDR3 DNA reads TGTGCCAGCAGTCTCACCCGACAGGGGGCCTCTGGAAACACCATATATTTT.

This clonotype came up a few times. This rearrangement joins TRBV12-3 or TRBV12-4 to TRBJ2-1; no firm D call. The CDR3 consists of 11 residues. V dropped 3 bases and J dropped 9 bases, with 6 bases sitting between them. This chain's CDR3 is CASSFVGEQFF. The CDR3 bases are TGTGCCAGCAGTTTTGTGGGTGAGCAGTTCTTC.

At least ten counts were recorded for this clonotype. The V gene is TRBV12-3 or TRBV12-4, the J gene TRBJ2-1, with D possibly being TRBD1 or TRBD2 (5 bases each). The CDR3 runs to 13 residues. V lost 4 bases and J 8 bases, leaving 12 bases between the germline ends. CDR3 bases: TGTGCCAGCAGTTCTCCCCGGGACCATGAGCAGTTCTTC. This codes for CASSSPRDHEQFF.

CDR3 residues: CASSYSAGERRYF. DNA of the CDR3: TGTGCCAGCAGTTACTCGGCGGGCGAACGACGGTATTTT. The rearrangement uses TRBV6-2 or TRBV6-3 and TRBJ2-3; possibly TRBD2 for D (5 bases). The CDR3 is 13 residues long. Germline V gene data show CDR1 as MNHEY and CDR2 as SVGEGT. The V end lost 0 bases, the J end lost 14 bases, and 15 bases lay between the germline ends.

This clonotype was observed a handful of times. J is TRBJ1-5 and V is TRBV12-3 or TRBV12-4, with no clear D. The CDR3 sequence is 15 residues long. V lost 1 base and J 0 bases, leaving 7 bases between the germline ends. The CDR3 reads CASSLGAHSNQPQHF. The CDR3 bases are TGTGCCAGCAGTTTAGGGGCTCATAGCAATCAGCCCCAGCATTTT.

This clonotype was found a few times. The V call is TRBV12-3 or TRBV12-4, the J call TRBJ1-5, with 9 bases fitting TRBD1. V dropped 6 bases and J dropped 6; count of bases not matched to a gene: 3. CDR3 length: 13 amino acids. The CDR3 protein is CASSGTGIQPQHF. The CDR3 DNA is TGTGCCAGCAGCGGGACAGGGATTCAGCCCCAGCATTTT.

Only a few counts were recorded for this clonotype. The V call is TRBV20-1, the J call TRBJ2-7; tentative D call: TRBD1 (7 bases). CDR1 is DFQATT, CDR2 SNEGSKA, per germline (reference sequence). This CDR3 is built from 12 residues. Trimming shortened V by 3 bases and J by 5 bases, and 11 bases separated the two germline ends. Written as DNA, the CDR3 is TGCAGTGCTAGGCGGGACAGTCACGAGCAGTACTTC. Encoded protein: CSARRDSHEQYF.

The gene calls are TRBV11-2 and TRBJ2-1; 7 nucleotides agree with TRBD1. In germline, CDR1 is SGHAT, CDR2 FQNNGV. The junction had 14 bases not matched to a gene; V was cut back by 5 bases and J by 4 bases. There are 17 residues in the CDR3. The CDR3 region is CASSRYGSGTAYNEQFF. The CDR3 bases are TGTGCCAGCAGCCGTTATGGCTCGGGGACAGCGTACAATGAGCAGTTCTTC.

This clonotype has only a few counts. The rearrangement joins TRBV24-1 to TRBJ2-5; a possible D gene is TRBD2 (5 bases). Germline V gene lookup returns CDR1 KGHDR and CDR2 SFDVKD. The CDR3 loop spans 13 amino acids. The V gene lost 2 bases and the J gene lost 5 bases, with 8 bases spanning the gap. This chain's CDR3 is CATSDWRFETQYF. Written as DNA, the CDR3 is TGTGCCACCAGTGATTGGAGGTTTGAGACCCAGTACTTC.

This chain connects TRBV20-1 to TRBJ2-7, with 9 positions matching TRBD1. V lost 5 bases to trimming and J lost 4 bases; unmatched junction nucleotides: 6. Germline CDR1 is DFQATT and CDR2 is SNEGSKA (reference sequence). CDR3 length: 13 amino acids. The CDR3 region is CSAARDRAYEQYF. The CDR3 DNA sequence: TGCAGTGCTGCCCGGGACAGGGCTTACGAGCAGTACTTC.

This chain uses TRBV5-1 with TRBJ2-5, with 10 bases fitting TRBD2. Germline trimming cut 6 bases from V and 5 bases from J; bases unmatched to any gene: 10. CDR1 and CDR2 from the germline V gene are SGHRS and YFSETQ. CDR3 size: 15 residues. The CDR3 here is CASMTAGGSMETQYF. In DNA, the CDR3 is TGCGCCAGCATGACAGCGGGGGGGAGTATGGAGACCCAGTACTTC.

This clonotype came up a few times. The chain is built from TRBV10-2 and TRBJ2-7; TRBD1 matches at 7 bases. This CDR3 has 12 residues. The germline V gene encodes CDR1 WSHSY and CDR2 SAAADI. The CDR3 protein is CASGGSAYEQYF. CDR3 DNA: TGCGCTTCAGGGGGTTCGGCTTACGAGCAGTACTTC.

This chain uses TRBV7-6 with TRBJ2-5; D gene unclear. Looked up from germline, CDR1 is SGHVS and CDR2 is FNYEAQ. The CDR3 spans 14 residues. V lost 2 bases and J lost 5, with 12 bases in between. As DNA, the CDR3 is TGTGCCAGCAGCTTATACCCCAACGGGGAGACCCAGTACTTC. Protein: CASSLYPNGETQYF.

V is TRBV7-9 and J is TRBJ1-4; D might be TRBD1 (6 bases). CDR3 size: 14 residues. Germline assignment: CDR1 SEHNR and CDR2 FQNEAQ (reference sequence). The V gene lost 3 bases and the J gene lost 8 bases, with 13 bases spanning the gap. CDR3 sequence reads: CASSFTGLGEKLFF. The CDR3 DNA reads as TGTGCCAGCAGCTTTACAGGGTTGGGCGAAAAACTGTTTTTT.

This clonotype was picked up a small number of times. The chain employs TRBV20-1 and TRBJ1-2, with D maybe TRBD1 (6 bases). Germline V lookup: CDR1 DFQATT, CDR2 SNEGSKA (reference sequence). CDR3 length: 13 amino acids. V was trimmed by 5 bases and J by 2 bases, leaving 12 bases between them. CDR3 nucleotides: TGCAGTGCTCAAACGACAGGAAACTATGGCTACACCTTC. Amino acids: CSAQTTGNYGYTF.

This clonotype came up a few times. The chain couples TRBV7-2 to TRBJ1-5; D ambiguous. Looked up from germline, CDR1 is SGHTA and CDR2 is FQGNSA. The CDR3 covers 14 residues. With 7 bases removed from V and 6 bases from J, the gap between germline ends came to 16 bases. CDR3 region: CASMIGDLGQPQHF. The CDR3 region has the DNA TGTGCCAGCATGATCGGAGATTTGGGTCAGCCCCAGCATTTT.

The chain joins TRBV5-1 to TRBJ1-5; the D is unclear. Trimming removed 4 bases from V and 0 bases from J, with 11 bases in between. CDR3 size: 15 residues. Germline V gene lookup returns CDR1 SGHRS and CDR2 YFSETQ. CDR3 in amino acids: CASSPSPNSNQPQHF. DNA of the CDR3: TGCGCCAGCAGCCCCTCTCCCAATAGCAATCAGCCCCAGCATTTT.

This clonotype was observed a handful of times. The gene calls are TRBV21-1 and TRBJ2-1. TRBV21-1 is a listed pseudogene. The CDR3 spans 14 residues. CDR3 loop: CASSKVARYNEQFF. The CDR3 nucleotides read TGTGCCAGCAGCAAAGTGGCAAGATACAATGAGCAGTTCTTC.

The chain carries TRBV7-9 and TRBJ2-3, with 9 bases aligning to TRBD1. Germline V CDR1 and CDR2: SEHNR, FQNEAQ (reference sequence). Trimming cost V 8 bases and J 1 base; bases outside gene matches: 10. CDR3 length: 16 residues. The CDR3 loop reads CASPAPRDRGTDTQYF. CDR3 nucleotide sequence: TGTGCCAGCCCAGCGCCCCGGGACAGGGGCACAGATACGCAGTATTTT.

The rearrangement links TRBV4-2 to TRBJ2-1; TRBD2 matches at 8 bases. CDR3 size: 13 residues. Germline CDR1 is LGHNA and CDR2 is YNFKEQ. The junction had 5 bases not matched to a gene; V was cut back by 3 bases and J by 10 bases. CDR3 sequence reads: CASSQDPSGEQFF. The CDR3 DNA follows: TGTGCCAGCAGCCAGGACCCTAGCGGGGAGCAGTTCTTC.

This clonotype was counted only a few times. V usage is TRBV28 and J usage is TRBJ2-3; D call uncertain. Germline CDR1 reads MDHEN; CDR2 reads SYDVKM. CDR3 size: 13 residues. Trimming pared 5 bases from V and 8 bases from J, leaving 14 bases between. DNA of the CDR3: TGTGCCAGCAGTACACTGATACCGGGTACGCAGTATTTT. Translated: CASSTLIPGTQYF.

The chain has TRBV20-1 and TRBJ1-2, with unresolved D. The V and J ends lost 7 bases and 1 base respectively, with 7 bases between them. CDR1 DFQATT and CDR2 SNEGSKA come from the germline V gene (reference sequence). The CDR3 runs 11 residues. CDR3 nucleotides: TGCAGTGGGGTTTTTAACTATGGCTACACCTTC. It specifies CSGVFNYGYTF.

The V call is TRBV20-1, the J call TRBJ2-7, with 10 bases matching TRBD1. The CDR3 consists of 15 residues. J lost 1 base, V lost 6 bases, and 9 bases had no gene match. Germline values: CDR1 DFQATT, CDR2 SNEGSKA (reference sequence). CDR3 nucleotides: TGCAGTGCCCTTCAAACGGGACAGGGGTCCTACGAGCAGTACTTC. It translates to CSALQTGQGSYEQYF.

This clonotype was counted many times. The chain uses TRBV4-1 and TRBJ1-5; D remains ambiguous. The CDR3 extends over 14 amino acids. Germline lookup yields CDR1 MGHRA and CDR2 YSYEKL. V gave up 1 base and J gave up 4 bases, with 8 bases separating them. This CDR3 is CASSQGVGNQPQHF. As DNA, the CDR3 is TGCGCCAGCAGCCAAGGGGTGGGAAATCAGCCCCAGCATTTT.

This clonotype was observed a few times. CDR3 bases: TGTGCCAGCAGCCAGGCTCGTACTAGCGGGGGTTTCACAGATACGCAGTATTTT. This translates into CASSQARTSGGFTDTQYF. The chain joins TRBV4-2 to TRBJ2-3; TRBD2 matches 11 bases. CDR1 and CDR2 (germline): LGHNA, YNFKEQ. The CDR3 totals 18 residues. V shed 3 bases and J 2 bases; nucleotides not matched to a gene: 10.

This clonotype was observed a few times. The genes are TRBV20-1 and TRBJ2-7, with D hard to call. This CDR3 has 16 residues. The V end was cut by 6 bases, the J end by 0 bases, with 21 bases between. CDR1 and CDR2 (germline): DFQATT, SNEGSKA (reference sequence). In nucleotides, the CDR3 is TGCAGTGCCCCTCTCCCCGGACCCAGCTACTCCTACGAGCAGTACTTC. It translates to CSAPLPGPSYSYEQYF.

V is TRBV12-3 or TRBV12-4 and J is TRBJ2-2; a weak D match, TRBD1 (5 bases). V lost 2 bases and J 6 bases, leaving 16 bases between the germline ends. The CDR3 spans 16 residues. The CDR3 nucleotides are TGTGCCAGCAGTTTAATGCCAGGGTACGGTTCCGGGGAGCTGTTTTTT. This sequence encodes CASSLMPGYGSGELFF.

The genes are TRBV19 and TRBJ2-7; no clear D. CDR3 length equals 15 residues. Germline assignment: CDR1 LNHDA and CDR2 SQIVND (reference sequence). V dropped 6 bases and J dropped 1 base, with 16 bases sitting between them. CDR3 sequence: CASSPRADGSYEQYF. The CDR3 nucleotides read TGTGCCAGTAGCCCACGCGCCGACGGTTCCTACGAGCAGTACTTC.

V is TRBV20-1 and J is TRBJ2-5; 16 bases agree with TRBD2. V shed 5 bases and J 5 bases; nucleotides not matched to a gene: 14. The CDR3 is made up of 18 amino acids. Germline assignment: CDR1 DFQATT and CDR2 SNEGSKA (reference sequence). The DNA for the CDR3 is TGCAGTGCTTTATTGGGACTAGCGGGAGGGACCTGGGGGGAGACCCAGTACTTC. It translates to CSALLGLAGGTWGETQYF.

V gene TRBV24-1 combines with J gene TRBJ1-5; TRBD1 matches 10 bases. V shed 4 bases, J shed 0 bases, and the junction held 8 bases outside the gene matches. CDR3 length equals 18 residues. CDR1 is KGHDR and CDR2 is SFDVKD in the germline V gene. The CDR3 reads CATSDPRTGGNSNQPQHF. The CDR3 DNA sequence: TGTGCCACCAGTGACCCTAGGACAGGGGGTAATAGCAATCAGCCCCAGCATTTT.